A single sample is the source of the 28 T cell receptor beta chains below, sequenced in a study of spatial heterogeneity in lung cancer. From the 5' RACE reads, TCRdb called clonotypes with MiXCR, one entry per CDR3 protein. Found here are 40,000 to 50,000 distinct CDR3 sequences, roughly 15% of them singletons; the top ten hold 56%. As for time point: sample taken at primary tumor resection. Sequences were derived from PBMCs, sampled at surgery. The receptors derive from a male donor with early-stage non-small cell lung cancer.

This chain uses TRBV11-2 with TRBJ1-1; D might be TRBD1 (6 bases). This CDR3 has 13 residues. CDR1 SGHAT and CDR2 FQNNGV come from the germline V gene. V was pared by 2 bases and J by 4 bases, with 8 bases between. As DNA, the CDR3 is TGTGCCAGCAGCTTAACGGGGGCCACTGAAGCTTTCTTT. It codes for CASSLTGATEAFF.

This clonotype was seen many times. This chain joins TRBV10-3 and TRBJ2-1; D gene ambiguous. The V gene lost 0 bases and the J gene lost 8 bases, with 8 bases spanning the gap. CDR1 and CDR2 (germline): ENHRY, SYGVKD. This CDR3 is 13 amino acids long. CDR3 DNA: TGTGCCATCAGTGAGTCGAGGAGCGATGAGCAGTTCTTC. Its translation: CAISESRSDEQFF.

Only a few counts were recorded for this clonotype. This rearrangement joins TRBV7-6 to TRBJ2-1, with D perhaps TRBD1 (5 bases). The V end was cut by 4 bases, the J end by 8 bases, with 12 bases between. Germline CDR1 reads SGHVS; CDR2 reads FNYEAQ. The CDR3 loop spans 13 amino acids. The CDR3 DNA follows: TGTGCCAGCAGCTCCACTCAGGGATATGAGCAGTTCTTC. As protein: CASSSTQGYEQFF.

This clonotype was seen more than once but under ten times. The rearrangement links TRBV2 to TRBJ2-6; 7 bases are shared with TRBD1. This CDR3 has 18 residues. Germline V gene sequence: CDR1 SNHLY, CDR2 FYNNEI. Trimming removed 0 bases from V and 1 base from J; junction bases left unmatched: 6. This CDR3 is CASSEAGGYFSGANVLTF. Written as DNA, the CDR3 is TGTGCCAGCAGTGAAGCAGGGGGCTACTTTTCTGGGGCCAACGTCCTGACTTTC.

The chain combines TRBV29-1 with TRBJ1-1; D call uncertain. V was shortened by 2 bases and J by 4 bases, with 5 bases between the two germline ends. The CDR3 has 11 amino acids. The germline gives CDR1 SQVTM, CDR2 ANQGSEA. This CDR3 reads CSVESGTEAFF. CDR3 DNA: TGCAGCGTTGAATCGGGCACTGAAGCTTTCTTT.

This clonotype was seen a handful of times. The V and J genes are TRBV5-6 and TRBJ2-5; D is possibly TRBD1 (6 bases). The CDR3 is 13 amino acids. Trimming shortened V by 2 bases and J by 5 bases, and 10 bases separated the two germline ends. Germline V gives CDR1 SGHDT, CDR2 YYEEEE. The CDR3 region is CASSFTGMETQYF. CDR3 nucleotide sequence: TGTGCCAGCAGCTTCACAGGGATGGAGACCCAGTACTTC.

The chain uses TRBV7-9 and TRBJ2-7; no clear D. The CDR3 loop spans 10 amino acids. Germline V gene lookup returns CDR1 SEHNR and CDR2 FQNEAQ (reference sequence). V was pared by 5 bases and J by 3 bases, with 2 bases between. This CDR3 is CASSNYEQYF. The CDR3 bases are TGTGCCAGCAGCAACTACGAGCAGTACTTC. Looking up the rest from reference TRBV7-9 and TRBJ2-7 gives the full variable domain: DTGVSQNPRHKITKRGQNVTFRCDPISEHNRLYWYRQTLGQGPEFLTYFQNEAQLEKSRLLSDRFSAERPKGSFSTLEIQRTEQGDSAMYLCASSNYEQYFGPGTRLTVT.

This clonotype showed up many times. The chain has TRBV10-3 and TRBJ2-2; either TRBD1 or TRBD2 may fit D (6 bases each). The CDR3 runs to 15 residues. V lost 7 bases and J 2 bases, leaving 14 bases between the germline ends. Looked up from germline, CDR1 is ENHRY and CDR2 is SYGVKD. CDR3 amino acids: CAINRGTTNTGELFF. The DNA for the CDR3 is TGTGCCATCAACCGCGGGACAACTAACACCGGGGAGCTGTTTTTT.

This clonotype was recorded a few times. V and J are TRBV11-2 and TRBJ2-7; the D gene could be TRBD1 or TRBD2 (5 bases each). Germline CDR1 is SGHAT and CDR2 is FQNNGV. The CDR3 contains 13 residues. Trimming left V 6 bases short and J 3 bases short, with 12 bases between. CDR3 amino acids: CASSLGRNYEQYF. The CDR3 DNA reads TGTGCCAGCAGTCTGGGACGGAACTACGAGCAGTACTTC.

This clonotype was recorded at least ten times. The chain has TRBV7-9 and TRBJ1-1, with D unresolved. This CDR3 is built from 11 residues. The V gene lost 5 bases and the J gene lost 3 bases, with 4 bases spanning the gap. From germline, CDR1 is SEHNR and CDR2 FQNEAQ (reference sequence). The CDR3 DNA reads as TGTGCCAGCAGCCCATACACTGAAGCTTTCTTT. This encodes CASSPYTEAFF. The full variable domain, with the rest looked up from reference TRBV7-9 and TRBJ1-1, is DTGVSQNPRHKITKRGQNVTFRCDPISEHNRLYWYRQTLGQGPEFLTYFQNEAQLEKSRLLSDRFSAERPKGSFSTLEIQRTEQGDSAMYLCASSPYTEAFFGQGTRLTVV.

This clonotype is labeled as large. The CDR3 coding sequence is TGTGCCAGCAGTTTGGGACTAGCGGGAGCCTACGAGCAGTACTTC. It specifies CASSLGLAGAYEQYF. This rearrangement joins TRBV27 to TRBJ2-7, with TRBD2 matching 14 bases. The junction had 0 bases not matched to a gene; V was cut back by 3 bases and J by 2 bases. The CDR3 is 15 amino acids. Germline V gene data show CDR1 as MNHEY and CDR2 as SMNVEV (reference sequence).

This clonotype was recorded many times. The V gene is TRBV6-5, the J gene TRBJ1-2, with no clear D. Trimming shortened V by 7 bases and J by 4 bases, and 16 bases separated the two germline ends. CDR3 length equals 14 residues. Germline loops: CDR1 MNHEY, CDR2 SVGAGI. The CDR3 nucleotides read TGTGCCAGCACCAACGGTGCGGCAGTCTATGGCTACACCTTC. Its protein product is CASTNGAAVYGYTF.

In its sample, this clonotype was seen many times. The chain employs TRBV29-1 and TRBJ2-7; D is unclear. This CDR3 has 13 amino acids. Germline loops: CDR1 SQVTM, CDR2 ANQGSEA. Trimming stripped 7 bases from V and 0 bases from J, with 13 bases between. The CDR3 sequence is CSAKAMYSYEQYF. In DNA form, the CDR3 reads TGCAGCGCCAAAGCTATGTACTCCTACGAGCAGTACTTC.

This clonotype was detected only a few times. The V gene is TRBV12-3 or TRBV12-4, the J gene TRBJ2-5; 7 nucleotides line up with TRBD1. Trimming removed 4 bases from V and 5 bases from J; junction bases left unmatched: 4. The CDR3 is 13 residues long. CDR3 coding DNA: TGTGCCAGCAGTTCAGGACAGGTTGAGACCCAGTACTTC. Translating it yields CASSSGQVETQYF.

This clonotype appeared a few times. The chain recombines TRBV29-1 with TRBJ1-1; TRBD1 agrees at 7 bases. There are 13 residues in the CDR3. V lost 6 bases to trimming and J lost 7 bases; unmatched junction nucleotides: 11. Germline V gene lookup returns CDR1 SQVTM and CDR2 ANQGSEA. The CDR3: CSVSDYRGLEAFF. The CDR3 region has the DNA TGCAGCGTGTCGGACTACAGGGGCCTTGAAGCTTTCTTT.

This clonotype has ten or more counts. The CDR3 nucleotides are TGCAGTGCTAGTCCGACAGGGGAGTCCTATGGCTACACCTTC. Amino acids: CSASPTGESYGYTF. The chain uses TRBV20-1 and TRBJ1-2, with TRBD1 identical over 8 bases. The CDR3 has 14 amino acids. Germline CDR1 reads DFQATT; CDR2 reads SNEGSKA (reference sequence). V lost 3 bases to trimming and J lost 4 bases; unmatched junction nucleotides: 7.

V usage is TRBV13 and J usage is TRBJ2-5; unclear D gene. Germline values: CDR1 PRHDT, CDR2 FYEKMQ (reference sequence). Trimming removed 1 base from V and 2 bases from J, with 11 bases in between. This CDR3 spans 15 amino acids. CDR3 sequence (DNA): TGTGCCAGCAGCTTAGCCGCGGCAGGTCAAGAGACCCAGTACTTC. Its protein is CASSLAAAGQETQYF.

This clonotype turned up a few times. This rearrangement joins TRBV12-5 to TRBJ2-4; TRBD1 aligns across 10 bases. The CDR3 is 17 amino acids. Germline lookup yields CDR1 LGHNT and CDR2 FRNRAP. V lost 1 base, J lost 3 bases, and 6 bases stayed unmatched. CDR3 protein: CASGLGDRGLVKNIQYF. CDR3 DNA: TGTGCTAGTGGTTTGGGAGACAGGGGGCTTGTCAAAAACATTCAGTACTTC.

The chain couples TRBV2 to TRBJ2-1; tentative D call: TRBD2 (5 bases). CDR1 and CDR2 (germline): SNHLY, FYNNEI. This CDR3 comprises 15 residues. Trimming pared 6 bases from V and 3 bases from J, leaving 15 bases between. DNA for the CDR3: TGTGCCAGCAGGAGGATGAGCGGTAACTACAATGAGCAGTTCTTC. The encoded protein is CASRRMSGNYNEQFF.

V is TRBV29-1 and J is TRBJ2-1, with 11 positions matching TRBD1. Germline CDR1 SQVTM, CDR2 ANQGSEA. V shed 7 bases and J 3 bases; nucleotides not matched to a gene: 5. CDR3 length equals 14 residues. CDR3 DNA sequence: TGCAGCGCCACCGGGACAGGGGGCTACAATGAGCAGTTCTTC. Encoded protein: CSATGTGGYNEQFF.

This clonotype was detected a few times. V gene TRBV7-2 combines with J gene TRBJ2-5; D uncertain. Germline CDR1 reads SGHTA; CDR2 reads FQGNSA. The ends were cut back, 0 bases at V and 5 bases at J, with 13 bases in the middle. The CDR3 length is 15 residues. CDR3 protein: CASSLAPTTGETQYF. CDR3 nucleotide sequence: TGTGCCAGCAGCTTAGCGCCAACCACTGGGGAGACCCAGTACTTC.

This clonotype was recorded only once. The chain couples TRBV20-1 to TRBJ1-1; D gene unclear. CDR1 is DFQATT and CDR2 is SNEGSKA in the germline V gene (reference sequence). The CDR3 consists of 13 residues. Trimming removed 5 bases from V and 0 bases from J, with 10 bases in between. The CDR3 region is CSASRDLNTEAFF. For the CDR3, the DNA is TGCAGTGCTTCCCGGGATTTGAACACTGAAGCTTTCTTT.

Ten or more counts support this clonotype. The V gene is TRBV20-1, the J gene TRBJ2-4; D not resolved. There are 14 residues in the CDR3. Trimming took 0 bases from V and 1 from J, leaving 7 bases between them. CDR1 and CDR2 from the germline V gene are DFQATT and SNEGSKA (reference sequence). CDR3 DNA: TGCAGTGCTAGAGATGTGGGGGCCAAAAACATTCAGTACTTC. Encoded protein: CSARDVGAKNIQYF.

This chain joins TRBV5-6 and TRBJ1-5; perhaps TRBD1 as D (5 bases). The CDR3 extends over 15 amino acids. CDR1 and CDR2 (germline): SGHDT, YYEEEE. Trimming removed 6 bases at V and 4 bases at J, with 17 bases between. The CDR3 DNA follows: TGTGCCAGCACCCGCGGGGGACGAGGAAATCAGCCCCAGCATTTT. It is translated as CASTRGGRGNQPQHF.

This clonotype was detected a few times. The chain recombines TRBV10-2 with TRBJ1-1, with TRBD1 matching over 9 bases. The length of the CDR3 is 17 residues. Germline V gene sequence: CDR1 WSHSY, CDR2 SAAADI. Unmatched junction bases numbered 14, after V lost 2 bases and J lost 7 bases. CDR3 protein: CASSERRRGGQGHEAFF. The CDR3 coding sequence is TGCGCCAGCAGTGAGAGGAGGAGGGGGGGACAGGGACATGAAGCTTTCTTT.

This clonotype has only a few counts. The V and J genes are TRBV12-3 or TRBV12-4 and TRBJ1-5; D gene uncertain. The CDR3 is made up of 16 amino acids. Trimming took 3 bases from V and 5 from J, leaving 17 bases between them. As DNA, the CDR3 is TGTGCCAGCAGTTTCTGGGCCCCCGGAGCGGATCAGCCCCAGCATTTT. It specifies CASSFWAPGADQPQHF.

The chain uses TRBV2 and TRBJ2-5; possibly TRBD2 for D (6 bases). The CDR3 loop spans 15 amino acids. CDR1 and CDR2 (germline): SNHLY, FYNNEI. V lost 3 bases and J lost 4, with 15 bases in between. The CDR3 sequence is CASSDLASAGETQYF. CDR3 coding DNA: TGTGCCAGCAGTGACCTGGCTAGCGCAGGAGAGACCCAGTACTTC.

The J gene is TRBJ2-2, the V gene TRBV2; either TRBD1 or TRBD2 may supply D (5 bases each). The ends were cut back, 10 bases at V and 3 bases at J, with 18 bases in the middle. This CDR3 comprises 15 residues. Germline loops: CDR1 SNHLY, CDR2 FYNNEI. CDR3 region: CATLPREWDTGELFF. CDR3 in DNA: TGTGCCACCCTCCCCAGGGAGTGGGACACCGGGGAGCTGTTTTTT.